The present T cell receptor (beta chain) was sequenced within a study of CD8 T cell repertoires and HIV-1 epitope variants. The CDR3 loop spans 14 amino acids. CDR1 is SGHVS and CDR2 is FQNEAQ in the germline V gene. The ends were cut back, 2 bases at V and 4 bases at J, with 6 bases in the middle. The data were produced by immunoSEQ multiplex PCR, yet TCRdb's version contains in-frame clones alone and is incomplete. This table has some 4,500 clones, approximately 65% appearing once. Concerning this clone: Its antigen remains unidentified.

The rearrangement links TRBV7-8 to TRBJ2-6; D is uncertain. The sequence derives from a male donor with HIV. Sequenced input: cultured CD8+ T cells derived from PBMCs. The CDR3 DNA sequence: TGTGCCAGCAGCTTAAGCCCAGGGGCCAACGTCCTGACTTTC. Its translation is CASSLSPGANVLTF.